This T cell receptor (beta chain) was found in a study of blood T cell repertoires in COVID-19 (dated by TCRdb to 2020 to 2022). Background on the whole study: Samples from collaborators originated in the United States, Italy and Spain and spanned both the acute and convalescent phases of COVID-19. The prospective study material was composed of cDNA or gDNA derived from T cells, B-cell-depleted T cells, or PBMCs. HLA class I and class II types, where available, came from metadata supplied by the sample provider rather than from assay-based typing. The repertoires were released in a freely available public database meant as a resource for research on the immune response to SARS-CoV-2. A de-identified subject ID, COVID-19 status, age in years and sex were almost always included in the sample metadata. The samples were drawn from two sources: the first 160 participants of the ongoing ImmuneRACE study, and 1,200 or so subjects contributed by 6 global collaborators. Deeply sampled blood TCRbeta repertoires from subjects exposed to, actively infected with, or recovered from COVID-19 were included in the dataset. Points the paper makes about the study in general: How much clinical and demographic metadata was included differed by source and by participant, and the metadata was provided uncurated.

Participants in the prospective study were aged roughly 18 to 100 years, lived in over 20 United States geographic areas, and enrolled through a virtual design. Cohort assignment in the prospective study relied on participant-reported clinical history from a screening survey and a study questionnaire. Recovered participants in ImmuneRACE Cohort 3 were defined by two consecutive negative NP/OP PCR tests, clearance by a healthcare professional, or resolution of symptoms. Each participant in the prospective study had whole blood, serum and a nasopharyngeal or oropharyngeal swab collected by mobile phlebotomists. Participants in the prospective study had the option to provide additional blood draws and questionnaires over a roughly 2-month period. Before DNA extraction, prospective study blood samples were shipped either frozen or at room temperature. On this clone: Its antigen target is currently unknown. Qualities for individual bases were not recorded, and no much larger clone is one base off.

TCRbeta CDR3 regions were amplified from genomic DNA using the immunoSEQ Assay, a bias-controlled multiplex PCR. The authors' pipeline ran thus. Nucleated cell counts per sample were estimated from amplification of reference gene primers within the assay. To quantify the absolute abundance of each unique TCRbeta CDR3 rearrangement, sequence reads were collapsed and filtered. For each sample, productive Simpson clonality was calculated as the square root of Simpson's diversity index over productive rearrangements. TCRdb's version of the immuneACCESS table is confined to in-frame rearrangements and falls short of the full clone set. An unresolved V gene accounts for under half of the shortfall where checked; the remainder is of unknown origin. D and trimming come from the DNA, and the V and J calls and clone size come from that table. The sample data list roughly 300,000 clones, and about 90% of these were observed just once. Roughly 5.3% of the sample goes to the ten largest clones.

This clonotype originated in a woman in her 30s who had recovered from COVID-19. The sample taken for sequencing was PBMCs or T cells enriched from blood (not recorded which).

The nucleotides are TGTGCCACATATAGCGGGGGGGGTCTTAGCACAGATACGCAGTATTTT. This translates into CATYSGGGLSTDTQYF. Rearrangement joined TRBV5-4 to TRBJ2-3; TRBD2 fits 11 bases in the junction. The germline V gene (reference sequence) supplies CDR1 SGHNT and CDR2 YYREEE. Reading from cysteine to phenylalanine, the CDR3 counts 16 amino acids. Only the CDR3 portion is preserved as DNA: 48 bases, with reading frame beginning at the first base. Trimming accounts for 9 bases at V and 0 bases at J, while the number of junction bases matched to no gene is 9.